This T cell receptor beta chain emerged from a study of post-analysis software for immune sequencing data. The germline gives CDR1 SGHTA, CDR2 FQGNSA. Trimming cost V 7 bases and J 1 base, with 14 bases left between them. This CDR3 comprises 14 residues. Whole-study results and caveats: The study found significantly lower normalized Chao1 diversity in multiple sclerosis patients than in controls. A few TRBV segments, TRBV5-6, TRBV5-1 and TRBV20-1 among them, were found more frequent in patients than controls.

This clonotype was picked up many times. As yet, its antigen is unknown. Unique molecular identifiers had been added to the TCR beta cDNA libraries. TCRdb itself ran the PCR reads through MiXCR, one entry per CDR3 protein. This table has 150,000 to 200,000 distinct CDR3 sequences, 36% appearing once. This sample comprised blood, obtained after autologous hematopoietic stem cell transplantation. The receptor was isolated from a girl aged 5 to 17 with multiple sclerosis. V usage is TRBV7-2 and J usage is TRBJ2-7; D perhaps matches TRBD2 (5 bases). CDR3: CASTHTGGSYEQYF. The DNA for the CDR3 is TGTGCCAGCACCCACACGGGCGGGTCCTACGAGCAGTACTTC.